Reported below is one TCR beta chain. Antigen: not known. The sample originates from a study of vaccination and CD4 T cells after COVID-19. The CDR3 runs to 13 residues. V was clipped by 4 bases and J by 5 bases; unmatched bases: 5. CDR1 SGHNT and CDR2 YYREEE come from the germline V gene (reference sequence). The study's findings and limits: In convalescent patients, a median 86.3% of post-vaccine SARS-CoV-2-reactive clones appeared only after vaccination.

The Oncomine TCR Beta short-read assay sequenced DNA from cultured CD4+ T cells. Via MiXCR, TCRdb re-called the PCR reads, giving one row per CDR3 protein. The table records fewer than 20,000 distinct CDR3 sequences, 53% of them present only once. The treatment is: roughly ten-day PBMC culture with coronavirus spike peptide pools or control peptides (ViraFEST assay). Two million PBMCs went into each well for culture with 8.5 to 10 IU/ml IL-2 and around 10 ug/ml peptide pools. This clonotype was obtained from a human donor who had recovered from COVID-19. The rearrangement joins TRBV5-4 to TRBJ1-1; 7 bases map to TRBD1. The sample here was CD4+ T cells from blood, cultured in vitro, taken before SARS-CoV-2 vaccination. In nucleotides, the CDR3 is TGTGCCAGCAGCGTGACAGGGAGTACTGAAGCTTTCTTT. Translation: CASSVTGSTEAFF. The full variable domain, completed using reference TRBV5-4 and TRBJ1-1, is ETGVTQSPTHLIKTRGQQVTLRCSSQSGHNTVSWYQQALGQGPQFIFQYYREEENGRGNFPPRFSGLQFPNYSSELNVNALELDDSALYLCASSVTGSTEAFFGQGTRLTVV.